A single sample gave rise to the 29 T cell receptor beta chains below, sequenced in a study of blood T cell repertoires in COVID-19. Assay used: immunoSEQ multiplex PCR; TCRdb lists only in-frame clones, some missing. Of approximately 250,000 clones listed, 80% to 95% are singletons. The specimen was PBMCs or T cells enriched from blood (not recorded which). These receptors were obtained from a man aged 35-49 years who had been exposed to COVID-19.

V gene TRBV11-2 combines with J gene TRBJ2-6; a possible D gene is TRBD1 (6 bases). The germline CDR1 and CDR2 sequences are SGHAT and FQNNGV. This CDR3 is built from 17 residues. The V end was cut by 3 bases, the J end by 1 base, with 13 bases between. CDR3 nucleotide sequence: TGTGCCAGCAGCTTGCCGGGACAATTTTCTGGGGCCAACGTCCTGACTTTC. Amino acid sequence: CASSLPGQFSGANVLTF.

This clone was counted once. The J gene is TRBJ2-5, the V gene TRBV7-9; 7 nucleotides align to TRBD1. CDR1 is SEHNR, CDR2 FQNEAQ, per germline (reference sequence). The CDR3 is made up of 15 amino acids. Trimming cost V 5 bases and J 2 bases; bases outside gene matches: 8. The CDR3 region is CASSLYGTVQETQYF. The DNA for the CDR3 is TGTGCCAGCAGCCTGTACGGGACAGTACAAGAGACCCAGTACTTC.

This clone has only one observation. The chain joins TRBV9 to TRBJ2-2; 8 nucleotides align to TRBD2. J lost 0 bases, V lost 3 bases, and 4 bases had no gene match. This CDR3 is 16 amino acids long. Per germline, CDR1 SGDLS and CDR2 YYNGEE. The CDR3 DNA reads TGTGCCAGCAGCGGGACGGGAGGGTCGAACACCGGGGAGCTGTTTTTT. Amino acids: CASSGTGGSNTGELFF.

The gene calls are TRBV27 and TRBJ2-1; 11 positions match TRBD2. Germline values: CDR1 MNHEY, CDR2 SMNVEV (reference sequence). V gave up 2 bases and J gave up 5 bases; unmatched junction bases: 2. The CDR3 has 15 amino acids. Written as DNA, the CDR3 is TGTGCCAGCAGTTTAGGACTAGCGGGTAACAATGAGCAGTTCTTC. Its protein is CASSLGLAGNNEQFF.

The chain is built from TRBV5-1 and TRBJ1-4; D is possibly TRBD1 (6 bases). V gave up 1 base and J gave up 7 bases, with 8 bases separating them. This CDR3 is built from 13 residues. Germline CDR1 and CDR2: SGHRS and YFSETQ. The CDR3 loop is CASSLKGGEKLFF. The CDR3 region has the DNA TGCGCCAGCAGCTTGAAAGGGGGTGAAAAACTGTTTTTT.

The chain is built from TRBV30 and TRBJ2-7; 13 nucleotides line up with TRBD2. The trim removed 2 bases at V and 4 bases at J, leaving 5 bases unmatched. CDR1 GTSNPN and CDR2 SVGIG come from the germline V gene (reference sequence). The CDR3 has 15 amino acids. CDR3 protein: CAWSWGTSGTYEQYF. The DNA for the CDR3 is TGTGCCTGGAGTTGGGGGACTAGCGGGACGTACGAGCAGTACTTC.

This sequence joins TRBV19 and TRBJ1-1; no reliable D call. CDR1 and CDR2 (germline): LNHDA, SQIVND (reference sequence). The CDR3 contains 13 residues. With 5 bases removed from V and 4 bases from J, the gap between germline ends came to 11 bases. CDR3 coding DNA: TGTGCCAGTAGTCCAGGAAGAGCCACTGAAGCTTTCTTT. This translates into CASSPGRATEAFF. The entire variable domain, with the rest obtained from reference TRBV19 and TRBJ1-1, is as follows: DGGITQSPKYLFRKEGQNVTLSCEQNLNHDAMYWYRQDPGQGLRLIYYSQIVNDFQKGDIAEGYSVSREKKESFPLTVTSAQKNPTAFYLCASSPGRATEAFFGQGTRLTVV.

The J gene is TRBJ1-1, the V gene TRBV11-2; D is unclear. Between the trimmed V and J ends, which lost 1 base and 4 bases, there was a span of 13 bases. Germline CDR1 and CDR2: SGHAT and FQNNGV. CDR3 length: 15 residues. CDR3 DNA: TGTGCCAGCAGCTTAGCTGGTGGGCTAACCACTGAAGCTTTCTTT. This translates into CASSLAGGLTTEAFF.

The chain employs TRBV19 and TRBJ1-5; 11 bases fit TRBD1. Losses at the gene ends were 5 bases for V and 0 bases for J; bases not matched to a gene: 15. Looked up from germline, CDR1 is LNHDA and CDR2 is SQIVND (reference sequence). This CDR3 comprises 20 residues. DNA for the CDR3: TGTGCCAGTAGTCTATACAGGACAGGGGGCGCGGGCTATAGCAATCAGCCCCAGCATTTT. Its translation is CASSLYRTGGAGYSNQPQHF. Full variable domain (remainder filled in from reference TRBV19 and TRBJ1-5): DGGITQSPKYLFRKEGQNVTLSCEQNLNHDAMYWYRQDPGQGLRLIYYSQIVNDFQKGDIAEGYSVSREKKESFPLTVTSAQKNPTAFYLCASSLYRTGGAGYSNQPQHFGDGTRLSIL.

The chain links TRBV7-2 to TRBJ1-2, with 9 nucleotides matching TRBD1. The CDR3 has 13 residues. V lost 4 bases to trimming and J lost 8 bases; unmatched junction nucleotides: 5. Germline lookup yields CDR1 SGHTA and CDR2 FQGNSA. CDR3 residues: CASSWTGVEGYTF. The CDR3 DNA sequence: TGTGCCAGCAGCTGGACAGGGGTAGAAGGCTACACCTTC.

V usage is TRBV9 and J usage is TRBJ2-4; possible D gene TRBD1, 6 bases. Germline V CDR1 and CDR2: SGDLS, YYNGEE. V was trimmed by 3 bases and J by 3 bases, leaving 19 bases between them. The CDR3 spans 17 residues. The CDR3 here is CASSEGNRVAGKNIQYF. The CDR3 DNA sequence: TGTGCCAGCAGCGAGGGGAACAGGGTCGCCGGCAAAAACATTCAGTACTTC.

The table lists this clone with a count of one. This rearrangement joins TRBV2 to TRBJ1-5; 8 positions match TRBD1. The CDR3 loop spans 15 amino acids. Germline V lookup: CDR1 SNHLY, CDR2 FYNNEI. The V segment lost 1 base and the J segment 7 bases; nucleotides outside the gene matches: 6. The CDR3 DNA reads TGTGCCAGCAGTGAAGGGCAGGGGGCTTGGCAGCCCCAGCATTTT. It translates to CASSEGQGAWQPQHF.

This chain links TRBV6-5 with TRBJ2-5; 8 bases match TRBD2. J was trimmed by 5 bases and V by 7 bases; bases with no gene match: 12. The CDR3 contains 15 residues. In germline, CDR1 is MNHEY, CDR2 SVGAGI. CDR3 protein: CASTSTYGGAETQYF. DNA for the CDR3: TGTGCCAGCACTTCAACCTACGGGGGGGCCGAGACCCAGTACTTC.

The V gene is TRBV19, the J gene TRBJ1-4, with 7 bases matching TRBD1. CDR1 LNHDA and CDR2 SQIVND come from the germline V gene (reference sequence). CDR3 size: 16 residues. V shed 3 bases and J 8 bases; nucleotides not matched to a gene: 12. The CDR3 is CASSIATGLGVEKLFF. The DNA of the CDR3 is TGTGCCAGTAGTATCGCGACAGGGCTGGGTGTGGAAAAACTGTTTTTT.

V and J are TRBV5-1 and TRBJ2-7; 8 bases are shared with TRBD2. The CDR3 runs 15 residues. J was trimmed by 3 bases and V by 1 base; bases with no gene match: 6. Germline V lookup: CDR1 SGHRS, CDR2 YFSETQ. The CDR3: CASSLMAGGGYEQYF. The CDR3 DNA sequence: TGCGCCAGCAGCTTGATGGCGGGAGGCGGCTACGAGCAGTACTTC.

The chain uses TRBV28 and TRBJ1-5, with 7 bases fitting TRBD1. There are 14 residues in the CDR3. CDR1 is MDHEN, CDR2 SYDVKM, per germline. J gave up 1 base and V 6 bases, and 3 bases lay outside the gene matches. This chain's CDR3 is CASRDRVSNQPQHF. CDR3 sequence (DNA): TGTGCCAGCAGAGACAGGGTGAGCAATCAGCCCCAGCATTTT.

CDR3 bases: TGTGCCAGCAGGTGGGAGGGCTTCTACGAGCAGTACTTC. This gives the protein CASRWEGFYEQYF. J is TRBJ2-7 and V is TRBV28; TRBD2 matches 7 bases. This CDR3 is 13 amino acids long. Looked up from germline, CDR1 is MDHEN and CDR2 is SYDVKM. V dropped 6 bases and J dropped 3; count of bases not matched to a gene: 5.

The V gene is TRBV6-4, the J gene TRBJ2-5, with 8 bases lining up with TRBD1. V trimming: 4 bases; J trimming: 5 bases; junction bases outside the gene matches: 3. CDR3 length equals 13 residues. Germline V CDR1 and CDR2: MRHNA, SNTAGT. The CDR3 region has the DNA TGTGCCAGCAGTGTAGGACAGGGTGAGACCCAGTACTTC. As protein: CASSVGQGETQYF.

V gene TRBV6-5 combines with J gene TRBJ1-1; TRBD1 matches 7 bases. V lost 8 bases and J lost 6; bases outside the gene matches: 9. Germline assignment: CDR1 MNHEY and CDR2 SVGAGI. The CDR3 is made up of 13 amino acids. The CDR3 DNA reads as TGTGCCAGCTCATACAGGGGAGAGTCTGAAGCTTTCTTT. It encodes CASSYRGESEAFF.

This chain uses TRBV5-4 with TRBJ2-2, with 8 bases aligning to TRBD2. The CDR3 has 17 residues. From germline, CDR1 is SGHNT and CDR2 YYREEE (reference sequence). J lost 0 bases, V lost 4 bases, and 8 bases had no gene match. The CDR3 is CASSPGGAVANTGELFF. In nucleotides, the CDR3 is TGTGCCAGCAGCCCCGGGGGGGCGGTCGCGAACACCGGGGAGCTGTTTTTT. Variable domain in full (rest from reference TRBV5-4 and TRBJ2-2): ETGVTQSPTHLIKTRGQQVTLRCSSQSGHNTVSWYQQALGQGPQFIFQYYREEENGRGNFPPRFSGLQFPNYSSELNVNALELDDSALYLCASSPGGAVANTGELFFGEGSRLTVL.

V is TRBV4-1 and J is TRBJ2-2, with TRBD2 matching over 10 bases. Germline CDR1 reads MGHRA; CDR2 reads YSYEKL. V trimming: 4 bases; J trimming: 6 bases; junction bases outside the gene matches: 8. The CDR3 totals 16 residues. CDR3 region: CASSPGSLAGAGELFF. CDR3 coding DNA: TGCGCCAGCAGCCCCGGAAGCCTAGCGGGGGCCGGGGAGCTGTTTTTT.

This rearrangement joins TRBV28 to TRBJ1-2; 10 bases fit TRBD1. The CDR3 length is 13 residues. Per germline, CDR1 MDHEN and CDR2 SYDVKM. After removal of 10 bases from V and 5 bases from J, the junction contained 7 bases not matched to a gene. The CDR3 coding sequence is TGTGCCATCCCACGGGACAGGGGATATGGCTACACCTTC. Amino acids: CAIPRDRGYGYTF.

CDR3 sequence reads: CASRNIISYEQYF. The CDR3 coding sequence is TGTGCCAGCAGAAATATTATCAGCTACGAGCAGTACTTC. V usage is TRBV5-6 and J usage is TRBJ2-7; D remains ambiguous. The germline gives CDR1 SGHDT, CDR2 YYEEEE. The V end lost 5 bases, the J end lost 3 bases, and 12 bases lay between the germline ends. The CDR3 has 13 amino acids.

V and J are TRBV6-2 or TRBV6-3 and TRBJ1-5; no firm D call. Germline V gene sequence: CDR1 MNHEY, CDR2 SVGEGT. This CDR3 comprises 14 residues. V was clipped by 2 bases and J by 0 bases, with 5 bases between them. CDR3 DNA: TGTGCCAGCAGTTACAAGCTTAGCAATCAGCCCCAGCATTTT. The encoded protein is CASSYKLSNQPQHF.

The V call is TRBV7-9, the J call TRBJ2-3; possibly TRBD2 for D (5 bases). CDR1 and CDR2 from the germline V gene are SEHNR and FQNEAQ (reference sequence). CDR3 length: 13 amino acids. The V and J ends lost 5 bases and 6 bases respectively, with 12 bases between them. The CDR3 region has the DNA TGTGCCAGCAGCACACCCTCGGGGGATACGCAGTATTTT. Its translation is CASSTPSGDTQYF. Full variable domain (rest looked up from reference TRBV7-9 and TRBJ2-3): DTGVSQNPRHKITKRGQNVTFRCDPISEHNRLYWYRQTLGQGPEFLTYFQNEAQLEKSRLLSDRFSAERPKGSFSTLEIQRTEQGDSAMYLCASSTPSGDTQYFGPGTRLTVL.

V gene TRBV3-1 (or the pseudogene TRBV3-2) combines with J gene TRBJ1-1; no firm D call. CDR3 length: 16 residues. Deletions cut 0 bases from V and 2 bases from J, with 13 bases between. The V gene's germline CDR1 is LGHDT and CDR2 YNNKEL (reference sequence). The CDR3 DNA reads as TGTGCCAGCAGCCAAGATCGGTTCGGAGGAAACACTGAAGCTTTCTTT. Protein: CASSQDRFGGNTEAFF.

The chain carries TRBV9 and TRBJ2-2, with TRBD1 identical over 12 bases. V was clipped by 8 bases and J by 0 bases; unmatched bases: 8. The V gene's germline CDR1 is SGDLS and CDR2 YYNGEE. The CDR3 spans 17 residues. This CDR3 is CASGDRGRTSNTGELFF. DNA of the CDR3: TGTGCCAGTGGGGACAGGGGGCGTACCTCGAACACCGGGGAGCTGTTTTTT.

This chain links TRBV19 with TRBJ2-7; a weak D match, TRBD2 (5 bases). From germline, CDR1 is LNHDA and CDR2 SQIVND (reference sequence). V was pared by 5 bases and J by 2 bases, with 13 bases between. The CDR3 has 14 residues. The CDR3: CASSATLEAYEQYF. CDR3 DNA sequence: TGTGCCAGTAGTGCCACACTAGAAGCCTACGAGCAGTACTTC. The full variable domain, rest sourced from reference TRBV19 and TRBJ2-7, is DGGITQSPKYLFRKEGQNVTLSCEQNLNHDAMYWYRQDPGQGLRLIYYSQIVNDFQKGDIAEGYSVSREKKESFPLTVTSAQKNPTAFYLCASSATLEAYEQYFGPGTRLTVT.

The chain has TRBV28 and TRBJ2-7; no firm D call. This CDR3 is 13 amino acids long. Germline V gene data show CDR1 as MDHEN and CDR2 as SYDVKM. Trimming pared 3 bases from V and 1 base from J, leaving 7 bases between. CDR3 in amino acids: CASSFPESYEQYF. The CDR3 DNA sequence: TGTGCCAGCAGTTTTCCAGAATCCTACGAGCAGTACTTC.